The rows below give T cell receptor beta chains drawn from one sample of a study of blood T cells in healthy people across ages. A single record per CDR3 protein comes from TCRdb applying MiXCR to the 5' RACE reads. This table has roughly 1.7 million distinct CDR3 sequences, about 31% appearing once. The sequenced sample was blood. All receptors derive from a woman aged 25 to 39 in good health. CDR3s include the opening cysteine and the closing phenylalanine or tryptophan. Fields, in order: D gene, V gene, J gene, clone size, CDR3 DNA, CDR3 protein. A D gene is named only where the DNA matches it firmly. Only part of the rows carry a size: once, few, many, or a class if the clone is expanded.

d_call: NA
v_call: TRBV11-2
j_call: TRBJ2-5
clone_size: few
cdr3_nt: TGTGCCAGCAGCTTCCCCCTCTGGACCCAGTACTTC
cdr3_aa: CASSFPLWTQYF

d_call: NA
v_call: TRBV4-1
j_call: TRBJ2-3
clone_size: NA
cdr3_nt: TGCGCCAGCAGCCAAGGTACTCGAGGGGGAAACACAGATACGCAGTATTTT
cdr3_aa: CASSQGTRGGNTDTQYF

d_call: NA
v_call: TRBV6-5
j_call: TRBJ2-2
clone_size: NA
cdr3_nt: TGTGCCAGCAGTTCCCCATCCTCAGTAGCCCACGGGGAGCTGTTTTTT
cdr3_aa: CASSSPSSVAHGELFF

d_call: NA
v_call: TRBV20-1
j_call: TRBJ2-7
clone_size: few
cdr3_nt: TGCAGTGCCCCCCGCGGGGGGACAGTGCTATTCTACGAGCAGTACTTC
cdr3_aa: CSAPRGGTVLFYEQYF

d_call: TRBD2
v_call: TRBV10-3
j_call: TRBJ2-7
clone_size: once
cdr3_nt: TGTGCCATCAGTGCGGGGGGACTAGACTCCTACAAGCAGTACTTC
cdr3_aa: CAISAGGLDSYKQYF

d_call: NA
v_call: TRBV29-1
j_call: TRBJ2-7
clone_size: many
cdr3_nt: TGCAGCGTTGTGGGGCAGGGCCAGGGCGAGCAGTACTTC
cdr3_aa: CSVVGQGQGEQYF

d_call: NA
v_call: TRBV3-1
j_call: TRBJ2-6
clone_size: many
cdr3_nt: TGTGCCAGCAGGCGACAGGCTGGGGCCAACGTCCTGACTTTC
cdr3_aa: CASRRQAGANVLTF

d_call: TRBD2
v_call: TRBV5-1
j_call: TRBJ2-1
clone_size: NA
cdr3_nt: TGCGCCAGCAGCCGGGTGGGGACTAGCCCCAGGGAGCAGTTCTTC
cdr3_aa: CASSRVGTSPREQFF

d_call: NA
v_call: TRBV5-1
j_call: TRBJ2-7
clone_size: NA
cdr3_nt: TGCGCCAGCAGCTTTTTGACGGGACGGACCTACGAGCAGTACTTC
cdr3_aa: CASSFLTGRTYEQYF

d_call: TRBD1
v_call: TRBV30
j_call: TRBJ1-2
clone_size: NA
cdr3_nt: TGTGCCTGGAGTGTGAAGACGCGGGACAGGGGCGTGTATGGCTACACCTTC
cdr3_aa: CAWSVKTRDRGVYGYTF

d_call: NA
v_call: TRBV12-5
j_call: TRBJ1-2
clone_size: NA
cdr3_nt: TGTGCTAGTGGTTTGGGGGAGGGGAAGATTGACTATGGCTACACCTTC
cdr3_aa: CASGLGEGKIDYGYTF

d_call: TRBD2
v_call: TRBV29-1
j_call: TRBJ2-7
clone_size: NA
cdr3_nt: TGCAGCGTCGCTGGTGGCGGGAGGCCCTACGAGCAGTACTTC
cdr3_aa: CSVAGGGRPYEQYF

d_call: NA
v_call: TRBV29-1
j_call: TRBJ2-2
clone_size: few
cdr3_nt: TGCAGCTCTCGGACGGGGAACACCGGGGAGCTGTTTTTT
cdr3_aa: CSSRTGNTGELFF

d_call: NA
v_call: TRBV18
j_call: TRBJ2-3
clone_size: NA
cdr3_nt: TGTGCCAGCTCACCAGTAGCTAGCCCAGATACGCAGTATTTT
cdr3_aa: CASSPVASPDTQYF

d_call: TRBD2
v_call: TRBV7-9
j_call: TRBJ2-1
clone_size: NA
cdr3_nt: TGTGCCAGCTTACGAGGGAGGGGTTACAATGAGCAGTTCTTC
cdr3_aa: CASLRGRGYNEQFF

d_call: TRBD2
v_call: TRBV20-1
j_call: TRBJ2-5
clone_size: few
cdr3_nt: TGCAGTGCTAGAGTAGCGGGACCCGATCAAGAGACCCAGTACTTC
cdr3_aa: CSARVAGPDQETQYF

d_call: NA
v_call: TRBV27
j_call: TRBJ2-5
clone_size: many
cdr3_nt: TGTGCCAGCAGTTTGGCGGTGGGGGAGACCCAGTACTTC
cdr3_aa: CASSLAVGETQYF

d_call: NA
v_call: TRBV12-3/TRBV12-4
j_call: TRBJ2-7
clone_size: many
cdr3_nt: TGTGCCAGCAGTTTTACCTACGAGCAGTACTTC
cdr3_aa: CASSFTYEQYF

d_call: TRBD1
v_call: TRBV20-1
j_call: TRBJ2-3
clone_size: NA
cdr3_nt: TGCAGTGCTAGACGGGACAGGGGCACCTTGGGCACAGATACGCAGTATTTT
cdr3_aa: CSARRDRGTLGTDTQYF

d_call: NA
v_call: TRBV12-3/TRBV12-4
j_call: TRBJ1-2
clone_size: NA
cdr3_nt: TGTGCCAGCAGTCCAAACAGGGATCCGGAGGATGGCCACACCTTC
cdr3_aa: CASSPNRDPEDGHTF

d_call: NA
v_call: TRBV7-6
j_call: TRBJ2-7
clone_size: NA
cdr3_nt: TGTGCCAGCAGCTTAGTCGTCAGGGGCGGCGAGCAGTACTTC
cdr3_aa: CASSLVVRGGEQYF

d_call: TRBD2
v_call: TRBV7-3
j_call: TRBJ2-1
clone_size: NA
cdr3_nt: TGTGCCAGCAGCTACACCGGGACTAGCGGATACAATGAGCAGTTCTTC
cdr3_aa: CASSYTGTSGYNEQFF

d_call: NA
v_call: TRBV27
j_call: TRBJ1-2
clone_size: NA
cdr3_nt: TGTGCCAGCACCGGTGGCTACACCTTC
cdr3_aa: CASTGGYTF

d_call: NA
v_call: TRBV27
j_call: TRBJ2-1
clone_size: NA
cdr3_nt: TGTGCCAGCAGTACCTCCCCTTGGGCGGAACACTACAATGAGCAGTTCTTC
cdr3_aa: CASSTSPWAEHYNEQFF

d_call: TRBD1
v_call: TRBV5-4
j_call: TRBJ2-5
clone_size: few
cdr3_nt: TGTGCCAGCAGCTTGCAGGGGGCGCCCCGGGAGACCCAGTACTTC
cdr3_aa: CASSLQGAPRETQYF

d_call: NA
v_call: TRBV14
j_call: TRBJ2-3
clone_size: NA
cdr3_nt: TGTGCCAGCAGCTCGGGAGACGCGCAGTATTTT
cdr3_aa: CASSSGDAQYF

d_call: NA
v_call: TRBV11-2
j_call: TRBJ2-7
clone_size: NA
cdr3_nt: TGTGCCAGCAGCCCCAGGGCAGGGCATTACAATGAGCAGTACTTC
cdr3_aa: CASSPRAGHYNEQYF

d_call: TRBD2
v_call: TRBV5-1
j_call: TRBJ2-3
clone_size: NA
cdr3_nt: TGCGCCAGCAGCTTTCTCCCAGCGGGGATCACAGATACGCAGTATTTT
cdr3_aa: CASSFLPAGITDTQYF

d_call: TRBD1
v_call: TRBV9
j_call: TRBJ1-5
clone_size: few
cdr3_nt: TGTGCCAGCAGCCCGGGGAGTCCTCTACAGGGGTTTTCGCAGCCCCAGCATTTT
cdr3_aa: CASSPGSPLQGFSQPQHF

d_call: NA
v_call: TRBV10-3
j_call: TRBJ2-7
clone_size: few
cdr3_nt: TGTGCCATCAGAGACCCTCAAGGGGGAGGGGTCGACGAGCAGTACTTC
cdr3_aa: CAIRDPQGGGVDEQYF

d_call: NA
v_call: TRBV7-9
j_call: TRBJ2-5
clone_size: many
cdr3_nt: TGTGCCAGCAGCCCAACCGGACTAGGGGGAGAGACCCAGTACTTC
cdr3_aa: CASSPTGLGGETQYF

d_call: NA
v_call: TRBV19
j_call: TRBJ2-1
clone_size: NA
cdr3_nt: TGTGCCAGTAGACCTTTTTACATGTCCTACAATGAGCAGTTCTTC
cdr3_aa: CASRPFYMSYNEQFF

d_call: TRBD1
v_call: TRBV4-1
j_call: TRBJ2-3
clone_size: many
cdr3_nt: TGCGCCAGCAGCCAGGGGACAGGGGGGGATACGCAGTATTTT
cdr3_aa: CASSQGTGGDTQYF

d_call: NA
v_call: TRBV7-8
j_call: TRBJ1-4
clone_size: few
cdr3_nt: TGTGCCAGCAACGGACGGATGAATGAAAAACTGTTTTTT
cdr3_aa: CASNGRMNEKLFF

d_call: TRBD2
v_call: TRBV25-1
j_call: TRBJ2-3
clone_size: NA
cdr3_nt: TGTGCCAGCAGTGAGGAGCGGGAGTTACCTAATACGCAGTATTTT
cdr3_aa: CASSEERELPNTQYF

d_call: NA
v_call: TRBV27
j_call: TRBJ1-1
clone_size: few
cdr3_nt: TGTGCCAGCAATGACGACAGCATGAACACTGAAGCTTTCTTT
cdr3_aa: CASNDDSMNTEAFF

d_call: NA
v_call: TRBV6-1
j_call: TRBJ1-5
clone_size: NA
cdr3_nt: TGTGCCAGTGGGGTGGACTTCATTAGCAATCAGCCCCAGCATTTT
cdr3_aa: CASGVDFISNQPQHF

d_call: NA
v_call: TRBV6-5
j_call: TRBJ2-7
clone_size: many
cdr3_nt: TGTGCCAGCAGCCCAGCGTTCGGGGAGATACCCTACGAGCAGTACTTC
cdr3_aa: CASSPAFGEIPYEQYF

d_call: NA
v_call: TRBV24-1
j_call: TRBJ2-2
clone_size: NA
cdr3_nt: TGTGCCACCAGTGATTTGGCCTCAGGGGCCACCGGGGAGCTGTTTTTT
cdr3_aa: CATSDLASGATGELFF

d_call: TRBD1
v_call: TRBV7-9
j_call: TRBJ2-7
clone_size: NA
cdr3_nt: TGTGCCAGCAGCCCTAGGACAGGCTACTACGAGCAGTACTTC
cdr3_aa: CASSPRTGYYEQYF

d_call: NA
v_call: TRBV20-1
j_call: TRBJ1-2
clone_size: few
cdr3_nt: TGCAGTGTGGGGGCGTCTGATGGCTACACCTTC
cdr3_aa: CSVGASDGYTF

d_call: NA
v_call: TRBV21-1
j_call: TRBJ2-3
clone_size: few
cdr3_nt: TGTGCCAGCAGCAAGGCCCCAGACAGGAGGTTTCATACGCAGTATTTT
cdr3_aa: CASSKAPDRRFHTQYF

d_call: NA
v_call: TRBV10-3
j_call: TRBJ2-7
clone_size: NA
cdr3_nt: TGTGCCATCAGTGAGTCAGTGGCTCCAGACGAGCAGTACTTC
cdr3_aa: CAISESVAPDEQYF

d_call: NA
v_call: TRBV6-1
j_call: TRBJ2-7
clone_size: NA
cdr3_nt: TGTGCCAGCAACCGGGGGGGGGCAGGGGGCATCTATTTACGCTACGAGCAGTACTTC
cdr3_aa: CASNRGGAGGIYLRYEQYF

d_call: NA
v_call: TRBV3-1
j_call: TRBJ1-2
clone_size: few
cdr3_nt: TGTGCCAGCAGCCAAGATCGACGATTAGCTAACTATGGCTACACCTTC
cdr3_aa: CASSQDRRLANYGYTF

d_call: TRBD2
v_call: TRBV27
j_call: TRBJ2-1
clone_size: NA
cdr3_nt: TGTGCCAGCAGTCCCGGGACTAGCGGGAGGTACAATGAGCAGTTCTTC
cdr3_aa: CASSPGTSGRYNEQFF

d_call: NA
v_call: TRBV20-1
j_call: TRBJ2-7
clone_size: few
cdr3_nt: TGCAGTGCTAGAGGGAGGGAGTCTGCACTCTACGAGCAGTACTTC
cdr3_aa: CSARGRESALYEQYF